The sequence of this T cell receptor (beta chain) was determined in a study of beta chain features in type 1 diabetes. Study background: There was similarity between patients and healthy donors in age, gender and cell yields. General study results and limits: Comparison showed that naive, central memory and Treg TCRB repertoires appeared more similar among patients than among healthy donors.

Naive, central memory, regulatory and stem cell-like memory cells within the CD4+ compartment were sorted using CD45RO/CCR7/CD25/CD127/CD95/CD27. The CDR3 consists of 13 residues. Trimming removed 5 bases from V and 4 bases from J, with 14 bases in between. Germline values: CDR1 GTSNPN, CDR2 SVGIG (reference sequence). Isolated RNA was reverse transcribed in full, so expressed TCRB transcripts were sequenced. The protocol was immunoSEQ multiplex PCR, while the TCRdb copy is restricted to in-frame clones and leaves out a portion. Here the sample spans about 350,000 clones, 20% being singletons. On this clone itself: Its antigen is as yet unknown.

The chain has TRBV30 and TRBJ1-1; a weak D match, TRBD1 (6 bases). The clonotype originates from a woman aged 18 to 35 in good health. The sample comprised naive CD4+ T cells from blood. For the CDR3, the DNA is TGTGCCTGGGCAAAACAGGGTATCACTGAAGCTTTCTTT. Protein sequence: CAWAKQGITEAFF. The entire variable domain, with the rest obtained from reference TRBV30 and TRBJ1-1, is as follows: SQTIHQWPATLVQPVGSPLSLECTVEGTSNPNLYWYRQAAGRGLQLLFYSVGIGQISSEVPQNLSASRPQDRQFILSSKKLLLSDSGFYLCAWAKQGITEAFFGQGTRLTVV.